This is a list of T cell receptor beta chains from one sample in a study of T cell changes during pregnancy in multiple sclerosis. Sequencing used immunoSEQ multiplex PCR; TCRdb keeps in-frame clones, though not all of them. The sample has about 34,000 clones; around nine tenths are singletons. Material: CD8+ T cells from peripheral blood mononuclear cells, obtained in the third trimester of pregnancy. Receptor source: a female donor with multiple sclerosis, enrolled in a pregnancy study. CDR3s include the opening cysteine and the closing phenylalanine or tryptophan. A D gene is named only where the DNA matches it firmly. Some rows mark clone size as missing; the rest say once, few, many or name a class of expanded clone.

>few|TRBD1|TRBV4-1|TRBJ2-7
CASSQGQGAGEQYF
>once|-|TRBV7-2|TRBJ1-4
CASGSRGNEKLFF
>-|TRBD1|TRBV12-5|TRBJ2-3
CASGLRGRTDTQYF
>-|-|TRBV7-6|TRBJ1-5
CASSLAAGESNQPQHF
>-|-|TRBV7-9|TRBJ1-1
CASSPPVGDTEAFF
>-|TRBD1|TRBV2|TRBJ1-1
CASTETGGVKTEAFF
>-|TRBD2|TRBV2|TRBJ2-5
CASNGLAGTETQYF
>once|-|TRBV29-1|TRBJ2-7
CSVEGYSYEQYF
>-|-|TRBV7-6|TRBJ2-1
CASSLGEYYNEQFF
>-|TRBD2|TRBV5-6|TRBJ2-3
CASRDPTSGDTQYF
>-|TRBD1|TRBV7-3|TRBJ2-6
CASSLTGTGYSGANVLTF
>-|TRBD2|TRBV9|TRBJ2-7
CASSAGGGFSSEQYF
>-|-|TRBV30|TRBJ1-1
CAWSQGFETFF
>-|-|TRBV4-2|TRBJ2-7
CASSKGDAAGDEQYF
>-|TRBD2|TRBV11-2|TRBJ2-7
CASSLRPRPSGENYEQYF
>-|TRBD1|TRBV2|TRBJ2-7
CASSEGGDRGSYEQYF
>-|-|TRBV19|TRBJ1-4
CASTNRNSQNEKLFF
>-|-|TRBV4-3|TRBJ1-3
CASSQDLDQRSGNTIYF
>-|TRBD2|TRBV4-3|TRBJ2-1
CASSQDGSGGYNEQFF
>-|-|TRBV19|TRBJ1-1
CASSSNGVRRNTEAFF
>-|TRBD1|TRBV18|TRBJ2-3
CASSTRTGSTDTQYF
>-|TRBD2|TRBV6-5|TRBJ2-5
CASTARGGTQETQYF
>-|TRBD1|TRBV9|TRBJ2-7
CASSVFRDSLHEQYF
>-|-|TRBV30|TRBJ1-1
CAWNQGSNMNTEAFF
>-|TRBD2|TRBV7-3|TRBJ2-1
CASSLRAGGTYNEQFF
>-|TRBD2|TRBV18|TRBJ2-3
CASSPPKTSSSDTQYF
>-|TRBD2|TRBV6-1|TRBJ2-7
CASSPTSGGYYEQYF
>-|TRBD2|TRBV5-6|TRBJ2-3
CASSFIKAGGTDTQYF
>-|TRBD1|TRBV6-1|TRBJ1-5
CASSAGQGNQPQHF
>-|-|TRBV4-1|TRBJ1-5
CASSQAQWGDQPQHF
>-|-|TRBV7-2|TRBJ2-7
CASSRSYEQYF
>-|-|TRBV19|TRBJ2-2
CASSIELAGELFF
>-|-|TRBV6-1|TRBJ1-1
CASNPRKELEAFF
>-|TRBD2|TRBV2|TRBJ2-5
CASSEPGLAGPTQYF
>-|TRBD2|TRBV7-3|TRBJ2-1
CASRAGLAQEQFF
>-|-|TRBV4-3|TRBJ2-1
CASSLGGGEQFF
>-|TRBD2|TRBV10-3|TRBJ2-3
CAISEATSVHGTDTQYF
>-|-|TRBV27|TRBJ1-1
CATKDVGGGEAFF
>-|-|TRBV9|TRBJ1-1
CASSVEAGQNEAFF
>-|-|TRBV27|TRBJ1-1
CASSPIPTGSNTEAFF
>-|-|TRBV6-5|TRBJ2-7
CASSYSGDMGEQYF
>-|TRBD1|TRBV27|TRBJ1-4
CASTPKFLRDRVTTNEKLFF